Listed here are 8 T cell receptor beta chains from one sample, sequenced in a study of blood T cells in healthy people across ages (dated by TCRdb to the mid-2010s). The library was generated by 5' RACE. Instrument used: Illumina HiSeq 2500. The second PCR ran for roughly 7 to 11 cycles and used a J-beta primer mix along with a sample-barcoded 5' primer. TCRdb reran the public reads through fastp at Q25 and MiXCR, keeping productive beta chains. Here each entry gathers all rows of one CDR3 protein and keeps the most common genes and DNA. Across this sample there are roughly 570,000 distinct CDR3 sequences, with 27% seen only once. The ten largest clones represent approximately 18% of the sample. Source material: blood. The source is a woman in her 70s in good health.

This clonotype was picked up a small number of times. The chain is built from TRBV5-1 and TRBJ2-3; D perhaps matches TRBD2 (6 bases). The CDR3 extends over 14 amino acids. Germline V lookup: CDR1 SGHRS, CDR2 YFSETQ. V was pared by 2 bases and J by 6 bases, with 13 bases between. In DNA form, the CDR3 reads TGCGCCAGCAGCTTTCCGGGACTTTCGGATACGCAGTATTTT. This gives the protein CASSFPGLSDTQYF.

This clonotype was observed a few times. This chain connects TRBV12-3 or TRBV12-4 to TRBJ1-4; 9 bases map to TRBD1. V lost 6 bases and J lost 8; bases outside the gene matches: 10. This CDR3 contains 15 residues. The CDR3 loop reads CASSRDREGGEKLFF. DNA of the CDR3: TGTGCCAGCAGCCGGGACAGGGAAGGAGGCGAAAAACTGTTTTTT.

The chain uses TRBV6-2 or TRBV6-3 and TRBJ1-1; D not resolved. V lost 3 bases, J lost 0 bases, and 8 bases lay in between. Germline V gene sequence: CDR1 MNHEY, CDR2 SVGEGT. The CDR3 has 14 residues. This chain's CDR3 is CASSYTVLNTEAFF. CDR3 nucleotide sequence: TGTGCCAGCAGTTATACGGTTTTGAACACTGAAGCTTTCTTT.

This chain connects TRBV12-5 to TRBJ2-1, with D unclear. Germline CDR1 reads LGHNT; CDR2 reads FRNRAP. CDR3 length equals 17 residues. V lost 0 bases, J lost 2 bases, and 14 bases lay in between. CDR3 loop: CASGLVRAAGPYNEQFF. DNA of the CDR3: TGTGCTAGTGGTTTGGTAAGGGCGGCCGGCCCCTACAATGAGCAGTTCTTC.

The V and J genes are TRBV19 and TRBJ2-2; the D is unclear. Germline-derived CDR1 and CDR2 are LNHDA and SQIVND (reference sequence). Trimming left V 3 bases short and J 5 bases short, with 13 bases between. The CDR3 spans 15 residues. The CDR3: CASSIPNLNTGELFF. The DNA of the CDR3 is TGTGCCAGTAGTATCCCGAACCTCAATACCGGGGAGCTGTTTTTT.

There are many counts of this clonotype. The chain employs TRBV7-2 and TRBJ2-5; TRBD2 might be the D (5 bases). Germline loops: CDR1 SGHTA, CDR2 FQGNSA. The V end lost 1 base, the J end lost 6 bases, and 18 bases lay between the germline ends. CDR3 length equals 16 residues. The CDR3: CASSLVGSPGVKTQYF. CDR3 DNA sequence: TGTGCCAGCAGCTTAGTAGGGAGCCCAGGCGTAAAGACCCAGTACTTC.

V gene TRBV20-1 combines with J gene TRBJ2-5; TRBD2 matches at 12 bases. J was trimmed by 2 bases and V by 0 bases; bases with no gene match: 4. Germline V gene sequence: CDR1 DFQATT, CDR2 SNEGSKA (reference sequence). This CDR3 has 16 amino acids. The CDR3 DNA reads TGCAGTGCTAGAGATTGGACTAGCGGGATTCAAGAGACCCAGTACTTC. Residues: CSARDWTSGIQETQYF.

This chain links TRBV7-9 with TRBJ2-5, with 7 bases fitting TRBD1. Germline V lookup: CDR1 SEHNR, CDR2 FQNEAQ (reference sequence). The ends lost 5 bases at V and 0 bases at J; junction bases unmatched: 9. The CDR3 extends over 16 amino acids. CDR3 loop: CASSPLGQVHQETQYF. The CDR3 DNA sequence: TGTGCCAGCAGCCCACTAGGACAGGTACACCAAGAGACCCAGTACTTC.